This is a list of T cell receptor beta chains from one sample in a study of OX40 agonist ivuxolimab in advanced cancers. Using immunoSEQ multiplex PCR, the repertoire was profiled, and TCRdb retains in-frame clones only, with some absent. The table has 80,000 to 95,000 clones, around 80% seen once; the top ten hold 1.5% to 2%. This sample comprised CD4+ or CD8+ T cells sorted from blood, obtained in a trial of the OX40 agonist ivuxolimab. These receptors came from an adult with an advanced solid tumor such as melanoma, head and neck, liver or kidney cancer. Both conserved end residues are part of each CDR3. D genes are given only for firm matches. Clone size is not always given. Where it is, it says once, few, many or a class for expanded clones.

>15|few|.|TRBJ1-1|TRBV19
TGTGCCAGTAGTATAGAGGCAGGCCAGGGCATTGAAGCTTTCTTT
CASSIEAGQGIEAFF
>16|.|TRBD1|TRBJ1-6|TRBV19
TGTGCCAGTAGTCCACCGCCGGGACAGTCAAATTCACCCCTCCACTTT
CASSPPPGQSNSPLHF
>13|once|.|TRBJ2-7|TRBV6-4
TGTGCCAGCAGTTTGACAGGTTTCGACGAGCAGTACTTC
CASSLTGFDEQYF
>16|few|.|TRBJ1-5|TRBV2
TGTGCCAGCAGTGAAGAAGAGGATTATAGCAATCAGCCCCAGCATTTT
CASSEEEDYSNQPQHF
>16|.|TRBD1|TRBJ1-6|TRBV6-1
TGTGCCAGCAGTGATGGACAGGGTTTCGGTAATTCACCCCTCCACTTT
CASSDGQGFGNSPLHF
>14|.|TRBD1|TRBJ1-2|TRBV7-9
TGTGCCAGCAGCGACCGGGACAGCCTCTATGGCTACACCTTC
CASSDRDSLYGYTF
>17|.|TRBD2|TRBJ2-2|TRBV7-2
TGTGCCAGCAGCTTACGGGCTAGCGGGGAACGTACCGGGGAGCTGTTTTTT
CASSLRASGERTGELFF
>17|.|TRBD2|TRBJ2-7|TRBV4-2
TGTGCCAGCAGCCAAGGACTAGCGGGGGAGTGGGAGTACGAGCAGTACTTC
CASSQGLAGEWEYEQYF
>14|.|TRBD1|TRBJ2-7|TRBV29-1
TGCAGCGTCTATGGACAGGCAACTTACTACGAGCAGTACTTC
CSVYGQATYYEQYF
>13|.|.|TRBJ1-1|TRBV6-4
TGTGCCAGCAGTGACAGACCGAACACTGAAGCTTTCTTT
CASSDRPNTEAFF
>18|once|.|TRBJ2-7|TRBV21-1
TGTGCCAGCAGCAAGGGGGAACTAGTTTTTCGACTCACCTACGAGCAGTACTTC
CASSKGELVFRLTYEQYF
>15|.|.|TRBJ1-3|TRBV2
TGTGCCAGCAGTGAGGGACACCTCTCTGGAAACACCATATATTTT
CASSEGHLSGNTIYF
>14|.|.|TRBJ1-6|TRBV6-5
TGTGCCAGCAGCCCATTGACAGTAGACTCACCCCTCCACTTT
CASSPLTVDSPLHF
>14|.|TRBD1|TRBJ2-7|TRBV6-5
TGTGCCAGCAGACGGCCGGGACAGGCATACGAGCAGTACTTC
CASRRPGQAYEQYF
>14|.|.|TRBJ1-2|TRBV6-1
TGTGCCAGCAGCACTTGGGGGAGGGAGAGTGGCTACACCTTC
CASSTWGRESGYTF
>16|.|TRBD1|TRBJ2-3|TRBV6-1
TGTGCCAGCAGTGAGGGGACAGGGGCGGTCAGGGGTGCGCAGTATTTT
CASSEGTGAVRGAQYF
>13|.|TRBD1|TRBJ1-6|TRBV6-5
TGTGCCAGCAGTTACCAGGGGGCGCCCCCCCTCCACTTT
CASSYQGAPPLHF
>16|few|TRBD1|TRBJ1-6|TRBV9
TGTGCCAGCAGCGTAGTTGGGACAGGCGATAATTCACCCCTCCACTTT
CASSVVGTGDNSPLHF
>16|once|.|TRBJ1-6|TRBV7-3
TGTGCCAGCAGCTTACGAGCAGGGAGCTATAATTCACCCCTCCACTTT
CASSLRAGSYNSPLHF
>12|once|.|TRBJ1-4|TRBV7-9
TGTGCCAGCAGTTCTTGGCATGAAAAACTGTTTTTT
CASSSWHEKLFF
>15|.|.|TRBJ2-2|TRBV7-3
TGTGCCAGCAGCTTATCATCCACAGGGACCGGGGAGCTGTTTTTT
CASSLSSTGTGELFF
>14|few|TRBD1|TRBJ1-3|TRBV6-6
TGTGCCAGCAGCAGGGGGTCCTCTGGAAACACCATATATTTT
CASSRGSSGNTIYF
>13|.|.|TRBJ1-6|TRBV2
TGTGCCACCCGAGGACGGGGGAATTCACCCCTCCACTTT
CATRGRGNSPLHF
>14|.|.|TRBJ1-2|TRBV5-4
TGTGCCAGCAACACCGGGGGCACGCCCTATGGCTACACCTTC
CASNTGGTPYGYTF
>15|.|.|TRBJ2-1|TRBV2
TGTGCCAGCAGACCAGGGATCAGCTCCTACAATGAGCAGTTCTTC
CASRPGISSYNEQFF
>14|.|.|TRBJ1-5|TRBV19
TGTGCCAGTTCGGGGGCAAGTCTCAATCAGCCCCAGCATTTT
CASSGASLNQPQHF
>14|once|.|TRBJ2-1|TRBV6-6
TGTGCCAGCAGTTACTCCGGGGCAAGGGATGAGCAGTTCTTC
CASSYSGARDEQFF
>15|.|TRBD2|TRBJ2-7|TRBV29-1
TGCAGCGCTACACAGAAGCGGGGGGCCACCCTCGAGCAGTACTTC
CSATQKRGATLEQYF
>14|.|TRBD1|TRBJ1-1|TRBV19
TGTGCCAGCAGTATAGGGGGCGCGGCCACTGAAGCTTTCTTT
CASSIGGAATEAFF